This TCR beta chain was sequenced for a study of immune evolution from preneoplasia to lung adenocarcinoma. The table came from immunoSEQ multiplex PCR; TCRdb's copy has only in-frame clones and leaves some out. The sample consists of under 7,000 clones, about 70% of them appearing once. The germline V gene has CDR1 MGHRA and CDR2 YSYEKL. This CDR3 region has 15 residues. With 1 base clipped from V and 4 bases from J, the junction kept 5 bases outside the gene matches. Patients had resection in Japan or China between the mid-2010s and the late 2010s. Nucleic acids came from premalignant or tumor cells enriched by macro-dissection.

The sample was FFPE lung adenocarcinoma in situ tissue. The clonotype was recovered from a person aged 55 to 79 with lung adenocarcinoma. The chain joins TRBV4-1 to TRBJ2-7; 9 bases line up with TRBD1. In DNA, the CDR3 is TGCGCCAGCAGCCAAGGACAGGGGGGGACGTACGAGCAGTACTTC. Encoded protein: CASSQGQGGTYEQYF.